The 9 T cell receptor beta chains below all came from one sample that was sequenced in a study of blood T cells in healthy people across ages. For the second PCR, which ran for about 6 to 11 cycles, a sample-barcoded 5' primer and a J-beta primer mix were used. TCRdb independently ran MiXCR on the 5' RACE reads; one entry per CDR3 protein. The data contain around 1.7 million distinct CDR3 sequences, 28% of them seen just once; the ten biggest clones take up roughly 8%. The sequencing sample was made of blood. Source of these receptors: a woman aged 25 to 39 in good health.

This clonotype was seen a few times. The CDR3 loop reads CASSAPGGAPQYF. The CDR3 region has the DNA TGTGCCAGCAGTGCCCCTGGGGGGGCGCCCCAGTACTTC. The chain joins TRBV25-1 to TRBJ2-5; possible D gene TRBD2, 7 bases. This CDR3 comprises 13 residues. V lost 4 bases to trimming and J lost 9 bases, with 15 bases between them. CDR1 MGHDK and CDR2 SYGVNS come from the germline V gene. The full variable domain, with the rest looked up from reference TRBV25-1 and TRBJ2-5, is EADIYQTPRYLVIGTGKKITLECSQTMGHDKMYWYQQDPGMELHLIHYSYGVNSTEKGDLSSESTVSRIRTEHFPLTLESARPSHTSQYLCASSAPGGAPQYFGPGTRLLVL.

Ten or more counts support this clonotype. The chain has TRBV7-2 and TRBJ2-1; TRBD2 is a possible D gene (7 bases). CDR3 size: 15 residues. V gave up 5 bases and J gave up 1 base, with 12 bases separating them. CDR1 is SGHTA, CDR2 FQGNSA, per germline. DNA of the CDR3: TGTGCCAGCAGCCCGGGGGGCGCTTCCTACAATGAGCAGTTCTTC. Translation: CASSPGGASYNEQFF.

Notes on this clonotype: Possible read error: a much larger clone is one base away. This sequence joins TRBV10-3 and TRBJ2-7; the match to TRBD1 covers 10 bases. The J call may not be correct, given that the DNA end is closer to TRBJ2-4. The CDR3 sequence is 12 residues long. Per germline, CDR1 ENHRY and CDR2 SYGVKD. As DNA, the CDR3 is TGTACCATCAAGGACAGGGGGAACATTCAGTACTTC. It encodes CTIKDRGNIQYF.

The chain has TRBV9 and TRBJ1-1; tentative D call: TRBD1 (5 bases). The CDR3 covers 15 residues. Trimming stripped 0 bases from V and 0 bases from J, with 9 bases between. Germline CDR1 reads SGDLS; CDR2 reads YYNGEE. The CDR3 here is CASSVVPDMNTEAFF. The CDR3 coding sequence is TGTGCCAGCAGCGTAGTTCCGGACATGAACACTGAAGCTTTCTTT.

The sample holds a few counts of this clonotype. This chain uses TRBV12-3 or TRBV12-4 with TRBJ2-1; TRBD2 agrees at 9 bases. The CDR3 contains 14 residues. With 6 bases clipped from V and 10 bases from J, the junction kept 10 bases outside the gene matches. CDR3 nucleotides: TGTGCCAGCAGACGGCTAGCGGGATCAGAAGAGCAGTTCTTC. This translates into CASRRLAGSEEQFF.

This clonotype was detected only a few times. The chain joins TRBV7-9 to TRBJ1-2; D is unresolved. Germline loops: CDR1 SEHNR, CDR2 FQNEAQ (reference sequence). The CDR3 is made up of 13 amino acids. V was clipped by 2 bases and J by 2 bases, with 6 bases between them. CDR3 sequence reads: CASSLQLNYGYTF. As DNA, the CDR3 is TGTGCCAGCAGCTTACAGCTCAACTATGGCTACACCTTC.

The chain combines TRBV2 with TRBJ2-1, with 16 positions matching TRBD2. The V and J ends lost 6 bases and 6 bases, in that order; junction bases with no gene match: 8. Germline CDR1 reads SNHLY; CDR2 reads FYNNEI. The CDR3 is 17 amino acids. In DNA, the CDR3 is TGTGCCAGCAGCCGGGGACTAGCGGGGGGGCCCGTCAATGAGCAGTTCTTC. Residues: CASSRGLAGGPVNEQFF. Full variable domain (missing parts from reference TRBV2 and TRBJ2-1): EPEVTQTPSHQVTQMGQEVILRCVPISNHLYFYWYRQILGQKVEFLVSFYNNEISEKSEIFDDQFSVERPDGSNFTLKIRSTKLEDSAMYFCASSRGLAGGPVNEQFFGPGTRLTVL.

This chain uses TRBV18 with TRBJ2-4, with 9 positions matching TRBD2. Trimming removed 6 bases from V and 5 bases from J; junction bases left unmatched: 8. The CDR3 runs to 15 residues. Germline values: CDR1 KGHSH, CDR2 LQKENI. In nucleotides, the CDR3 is TGTGCCAGCTCCCCAGCCCGACTAGCGGAAAACATTCAGTACTTC. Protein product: CASSPARLAENIQYF. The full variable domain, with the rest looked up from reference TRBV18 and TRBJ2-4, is NAGVMQNPRHLVRRRGQEARLRCSPMKGHSHVYWYRQLPEEGLKFMVYLQKENIIDESGMPKERFSAEFPKEGPSILRIQQVVRGDSAAYFCASSPARLAENIQYFGAGTRLSVL.

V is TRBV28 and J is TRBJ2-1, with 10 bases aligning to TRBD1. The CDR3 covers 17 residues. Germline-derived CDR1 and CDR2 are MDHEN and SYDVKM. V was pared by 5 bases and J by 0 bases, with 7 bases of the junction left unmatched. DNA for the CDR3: TGTGCCAGCAGTCGGACAGGGGGACCGAGCTCCTACAATGAGCAGTTCTTC. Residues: CASSRTGGPSSYNEQFF.